A single sample is the source of the 11 T cell receptor beta chains below, sequenced in a study of glioma-infiltrating T cells after dendritic cell vaccination. Time point indicated: after dendritic cell vaccination, including at tumor progression/relapse. Libraries were prepared by immunoSEQ multiplex PCR; TCRdb keeps only in-frame clonotypes and omits some of them. The repertoire holds roughly 88,000 clones, with 81% as singletons. The material sequenced was blood, taken after dendritic cell vaccination. Receptors originate from a human donor with glioblastoma.

This clone was observed a handful of times. The chain joins TRBV28 to TRBJ1-5, with 7 bases aligning to TRBD1. The CDR3 loop spans 16 amino acids. V was pared by 2 bases and J by 7 bases, with 11 bases of the junction left unmatched. Germline CDR1 and CDR2: MDHEN and SYDVKM. DNA for the CDR3: TGTGCCAGCAGTTTACCGAATACAGGGGCGAAGCAGCCCCAGCATTTT. It specifies CASSLPNTGAKQPQHF.

The V gene is TRBV2, the J gene TRBJ1-1; 9 bases agree with TRBD1. In germline, CDR1 is SNHLY, CDR2 FYNNEI. V lost 6 bases and J lost 6; bases outside the gene matches: 11. The CDR3 spans 15 residues. The DNA of the CDR3 is TGTGCCAGCAGCCGACAGGGGGGAAGCGGCGCTGAAGCTTTCTTT. Its translation: CASSRQGGSGAEAFF.

J is TRBJ1-2 and V is TRBV5-6; 11 bases match TRBD1. V lost 3 bases and J lost 7; bases outside the gene matches: 8. The CDR3 sequence is 15 residues long. Germline CDR1 is SGHDT and CDR2 is YYEEEE. CDR3 nucleotide sequence: TGTGCCAGCAGCTGGACAGGGGGCGAGGTGGTTGGCTACACCTTC. This sequence encodes CASSWTGGEVVGYTF.

The chain is built from TRBV30 and TRBJ2-3, with a possible D match to TRBD2 (5 bases). The V end was cut by 4 bases, the J end by 2 bases, with 13 bases between. This CDR3 region has 14 residues. Germline V gene data show CDR1 as GTSNPN and CDR2 as SVGIG (reference sequence). CDR3 sequence reads: CAWNSGRDTDTQYF. In DNA form, the CDR3 reads TGTGCCTGGAACTCCGGACGGGACACAGATACGCAGTATTTT.

The chain is built from TRBV6-5 and TRBJ1-5; TRBD1 might be the D (6 bases). Per germline, CDR1 MNHEY and CDR2 SVGAGI. The CDR3 covers 16 residues. Trimming left V 0 bases short and J 2 bases short, with 11 bases between. The CDR3 is CASSYSGTQGNQPQHF. The CDR3 DNA follows: TGTGCCAGCAGTTACTCGGGGACACAAGGCAATCAGCCCCAGCATTTT.

This chain uses TRBV5-1 with TRBJ1-2; D might be TRBD1 (6 bases). The germline V gene encodes CDR1 SGHRS and CDR2 YFSETQ. Trimming shortened V by 0 bases and J by 4 bases, and 13 bases separated the two germline ends. CDR3 length: 15 amino acids. In nucleotides, the CDR3 is TGCGCCAGCAGCTTGGAGTTGGGGACACTCTATGGCTACACCTTC. Translating gives CASSLELGTLYGYTF.

The V and J genes are TRBV4-1 and TRBJ2-6, with 10 bases aligning to TRBD1. This CDR3 has 19 residues. The V segment lost 0 bases and the J segment 3 bases; nucleotides outside the gene matches: 8. CDR1 is MGHRA, CDR2 YSYEKL, per germline. In DNA form, the CDR3 reads TGCGCCAGCAGCCAAGAATACGGGACAGGGGCTTATGGGGCCAACGTCCTGACTTTC. Its protein product is CASSQEYGTGAYGANVLTF.

V is TRBV5-1 and J is TRBJ1-4; no reliable D call. Trimming took off 4 bases at V and 0 bases at J, with 7 bases between the two ends. There are 14 residues in the CDR3. Germline V gene data show CDR1 as SGHRS and CDR2 as YFSETQ. The CDR3 DNA reads as TGCGCCAGCAGCGCTAGATCAACTAATGAAAAACTGTTTTTT. Its protein product is CASSARSTNEKLFF.

The genes are TRBV5-1 and TRBJ2-6, with TRBD1 matching 7 bases. The junction had 4 bases not matched to a gene; V was cut back by 3 bases and J by 4 bases. Germline V gene sequence: CDR1 SGHRS, CDR2 YFSETQ. The CDR3 has 15 residues. The CDR3 region is CASSSTGAGANVLTF. In nucleotides, the CDR3 is TGCGCCAGCAGCTCCACAGGGGCCGGGGCCAACGTCCTGACTTTC.

The chain uses TRBV27 and TRBJ1-1, with D possibly TRBD1 on 6 matching bases. This CDR3 spans 15 amino acids. Trimming removed 5 bases from V and 4 bases from J, with 17 bases in between. Germline V CDR1 and CDR2: MNHEY, SMNVEV (reference sequence). The CDR3 region has the DNA TGTGCCAGCAGTCACAGACAGGTGAAGGCCACTGAAGCTTTCTTT. As protein: CASSHRQVKATEAFF.

The chain is built from TRBV28 and TRBJ2-3; D possibly corresponds to TRBD1 (6 bases). The CDR3 consists of 14 residues. Trimming pared 6 bases from V and 0 bases from J, leaving 10 bases between. The germline CDR1 and CDR2 sequences are MDHEN and SYDVKM. Here the CDR3 DNA reads TGTGCCAGCAGGACAGGCATTAGCACAGATACGCAGTATTTT. It is translated as CASRTGISTDTQYF. Variable domain in full (rest from reference TRBV28 and TRBJ2-3): DVKVTQSSRYLVKRTGEKVFLECVQDMDHENMFWYRQDPGLGLRLIYFSYDVKMKEKGDIPEGYSVSREKKERFSLILESASTNQTSMYLCASRTGISTDTQYFGPGTRLTVL.